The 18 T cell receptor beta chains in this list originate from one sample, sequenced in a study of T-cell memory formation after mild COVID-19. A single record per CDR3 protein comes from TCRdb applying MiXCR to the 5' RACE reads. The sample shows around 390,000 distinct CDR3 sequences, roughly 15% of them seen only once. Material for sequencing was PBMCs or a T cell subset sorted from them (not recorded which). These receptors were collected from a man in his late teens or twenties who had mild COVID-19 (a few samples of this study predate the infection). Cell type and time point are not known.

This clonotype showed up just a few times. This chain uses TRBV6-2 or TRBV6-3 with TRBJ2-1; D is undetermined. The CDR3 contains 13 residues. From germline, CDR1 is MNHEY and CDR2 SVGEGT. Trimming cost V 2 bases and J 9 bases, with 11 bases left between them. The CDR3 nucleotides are TGTGCCAGCAGTTACAGTAGGGCAGTTGAGCAGTTCTTC. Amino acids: CASSYSRAVEQFF.

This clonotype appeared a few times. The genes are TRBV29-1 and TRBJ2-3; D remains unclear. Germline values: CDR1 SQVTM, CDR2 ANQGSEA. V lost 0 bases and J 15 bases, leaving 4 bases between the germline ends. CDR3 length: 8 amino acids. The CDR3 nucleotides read TGCAGCGTTGAAGATAGATATTTT. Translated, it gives CSVEDRYF.

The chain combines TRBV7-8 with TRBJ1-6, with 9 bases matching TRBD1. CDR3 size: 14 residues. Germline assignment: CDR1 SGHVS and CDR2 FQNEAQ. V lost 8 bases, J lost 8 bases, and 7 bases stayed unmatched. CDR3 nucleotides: TGTGCCAGCTCAGGACAGGGGAGGGATTCACCCCTCCACTTT. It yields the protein CASSGQGRDSPLHF.

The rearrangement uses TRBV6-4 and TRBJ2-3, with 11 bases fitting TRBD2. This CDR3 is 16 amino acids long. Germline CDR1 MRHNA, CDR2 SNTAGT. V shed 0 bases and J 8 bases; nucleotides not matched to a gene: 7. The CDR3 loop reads CASSDSILAGVLTQYF. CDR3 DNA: TGTGCCAGCAGTGACTCGATACTAGCGGGGGTACTTACGCAGTATTTT.

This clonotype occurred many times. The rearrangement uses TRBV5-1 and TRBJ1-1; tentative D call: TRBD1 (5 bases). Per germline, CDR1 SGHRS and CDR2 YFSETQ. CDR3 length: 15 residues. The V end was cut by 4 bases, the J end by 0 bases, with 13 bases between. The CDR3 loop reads CASSPLTALNTEAFF. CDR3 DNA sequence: TGCGCCAGCAGCCCTTTGACAGCCTTGAACACTGAAGCTTTCTTT.

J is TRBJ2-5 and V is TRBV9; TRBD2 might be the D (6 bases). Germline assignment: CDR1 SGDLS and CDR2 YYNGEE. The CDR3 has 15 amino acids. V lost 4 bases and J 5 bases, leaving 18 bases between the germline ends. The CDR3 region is CASSPEASEWETQYF. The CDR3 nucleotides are TGTGCCAGCAGCCCTGAGGCTAGCGAATGGGAGACCCAGTACTTC.

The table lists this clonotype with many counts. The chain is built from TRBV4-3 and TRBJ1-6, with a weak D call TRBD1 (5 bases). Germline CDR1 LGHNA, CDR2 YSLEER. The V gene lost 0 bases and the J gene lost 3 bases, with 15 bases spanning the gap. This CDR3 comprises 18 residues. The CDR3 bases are TGCGCCAGCAGCCAAGAGTCCACAAATAGGGGCTATAATTCACCCCTCCACTTT. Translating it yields CASSQESTNRGYNSPLHF.

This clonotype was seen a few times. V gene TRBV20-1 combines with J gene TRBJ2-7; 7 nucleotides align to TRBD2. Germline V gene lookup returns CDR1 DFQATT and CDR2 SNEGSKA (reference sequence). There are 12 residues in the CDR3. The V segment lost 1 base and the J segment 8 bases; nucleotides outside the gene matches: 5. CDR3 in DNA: TGCAGTGCTAGAGGTCGGGGAGGGAAGCAGTACGTC. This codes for CSARGRGGKQYV.

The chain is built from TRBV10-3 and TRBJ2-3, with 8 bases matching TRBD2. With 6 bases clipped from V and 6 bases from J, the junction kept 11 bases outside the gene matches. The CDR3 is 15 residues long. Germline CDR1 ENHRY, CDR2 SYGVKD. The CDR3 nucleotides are TGTGCCATCAGGGACGGTGGAGCGGGAGCGGATACGCAGTATTTT. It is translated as CAIRDGGAGADTQYF.

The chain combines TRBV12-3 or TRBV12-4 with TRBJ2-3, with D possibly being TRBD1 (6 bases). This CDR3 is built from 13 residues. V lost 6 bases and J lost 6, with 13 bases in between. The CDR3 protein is CASSNREADTQYF. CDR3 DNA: TGTGCCAGCAGCAACAGGGAAGCGGATACGCAGTATTTT.

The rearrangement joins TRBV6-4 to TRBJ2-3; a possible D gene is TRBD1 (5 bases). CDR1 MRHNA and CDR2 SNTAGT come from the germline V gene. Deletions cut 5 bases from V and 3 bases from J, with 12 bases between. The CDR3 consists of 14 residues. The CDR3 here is CASSYDSSTDTQYF. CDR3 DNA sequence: TGTGCCAGCAGTTACGACAGTTCAACAGATACGCAGTATTTT.

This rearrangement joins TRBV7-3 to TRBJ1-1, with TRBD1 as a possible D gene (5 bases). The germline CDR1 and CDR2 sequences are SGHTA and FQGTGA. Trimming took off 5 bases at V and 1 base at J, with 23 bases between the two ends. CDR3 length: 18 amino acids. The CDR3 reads CASSREPGRSSSNTEAFF. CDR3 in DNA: TGTGCCAGCAGCCGGGAACCGGGACGTTCAAGTTCGAACACTGAAGCTTTCTTT.

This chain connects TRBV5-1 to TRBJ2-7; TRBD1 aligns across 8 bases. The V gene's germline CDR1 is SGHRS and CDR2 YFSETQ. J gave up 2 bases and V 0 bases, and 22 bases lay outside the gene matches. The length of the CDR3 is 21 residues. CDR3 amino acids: CASSLARTYYQGTGITYEQYV. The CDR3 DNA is TGCGCCAGCAGCTTGGCCAGGACCTACTATCAGGGGACAGGAATAACCTACGAGCAGTACGTC.

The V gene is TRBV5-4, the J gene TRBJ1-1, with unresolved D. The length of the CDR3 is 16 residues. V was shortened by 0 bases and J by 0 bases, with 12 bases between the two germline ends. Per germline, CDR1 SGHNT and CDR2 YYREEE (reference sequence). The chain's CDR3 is CASSLASPNMNTEAFF. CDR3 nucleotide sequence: TGTGCCAGCAGCTTGGCGTCTCCTAACATGAACACTGAAGCTTTCTTT.

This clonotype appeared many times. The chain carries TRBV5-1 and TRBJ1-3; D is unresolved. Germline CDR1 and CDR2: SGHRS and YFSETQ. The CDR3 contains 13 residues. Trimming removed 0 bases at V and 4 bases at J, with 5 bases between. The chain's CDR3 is CASSLETGNTIYF. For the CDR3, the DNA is TGCGCCAGCAGCTTGGAGACCGGAAACACCATATATTTT.

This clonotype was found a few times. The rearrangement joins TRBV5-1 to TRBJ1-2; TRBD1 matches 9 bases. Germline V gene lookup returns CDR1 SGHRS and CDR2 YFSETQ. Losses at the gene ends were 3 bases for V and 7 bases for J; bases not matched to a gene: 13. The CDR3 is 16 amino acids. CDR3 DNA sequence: TGCGCCAGCAGCTCGGGGGACAGGGATCCTTCCTCTGGCTACACCTTC. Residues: CASSSGDRDPSSGYTF.

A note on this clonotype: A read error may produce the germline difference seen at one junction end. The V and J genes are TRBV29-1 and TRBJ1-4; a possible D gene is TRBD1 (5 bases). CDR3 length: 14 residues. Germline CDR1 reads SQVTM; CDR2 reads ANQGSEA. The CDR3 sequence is CSVEAIGAKEKLFF. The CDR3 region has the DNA TGCAGCGTTGAAGCGATCGGGGCTAAAGAAAAACTGTTTTTT.

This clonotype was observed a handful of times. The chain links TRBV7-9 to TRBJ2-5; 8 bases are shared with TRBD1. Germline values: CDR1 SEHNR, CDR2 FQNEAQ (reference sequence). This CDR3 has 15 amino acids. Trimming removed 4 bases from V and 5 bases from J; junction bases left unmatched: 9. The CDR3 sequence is CASSSGGRWGETQYF. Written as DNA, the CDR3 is TGTGCCAGCAGCTCAGGGGGCAGATGGGGTGAGACCCAGTACTTC.